Each of the 6 T cell receptor beta chains below was sequenced from the same sample in a study of T cell responses to AZD1222 COVID-19 vaccine. Only in-frame clones appear in the TCRdb table, and some are missing; sequencing was by immunoSEQ multiplex PCR. Here the sample spans some 120,000 clones, just over 85% being singletons. This sample comprised peripheral blood, obtained on day 0 of MenACWY control vaccination. Source of these receptors: an adult in good health.

The chain recombines TRBV4-2 with TRBJ2-7; 9 nucleotides line up with TRBD2. The junction had 10 bases not matched to a gene; V was cut back by 2 bases and J by 2 bases. Germline CDR1 reads LGHNA; CDR2 reads YNFKEQ. The CDR3 totals 17 residues. CDR3 nucleotide sequence: TGTGCCAGCAGCCAAAATAGCGGGAGAAATCCCACCTACGAGCAGTACTTC. Translating gives CASSQNSGRNPTYEQYF.

This chain joins TRBV5-1 and TRBJ1-5, with D perhaps TRBD1 (5 bases). This CDR3 is 15 amino acids long. The germline V and J ends were trimmed by 4 bases and 4 bases, with 15 bases remaining between them. Germline V gene data show CDR1 as SGHRS and CDR2 as YFSETQ. The CDR3 coding sequence is TGCGCCAGCAGCCCCGACAGCGCTAGGAATCAGCCCCAGCATTTT. Encoded protein: CASSPDSARNQPQHF.

V is TRBV9 and J is TRBJ1-5; possible D gene TRBD1, 5 bases. Germline V lookup: CDR1 SGDLS, CDR2 YYNGEE. The CDR3 runs to 15 residues. V was clipped by 0 bases and J by 4 bases, with 11 bases between them. The CDR3 reads CASSVGPGGNQPQHF. For the CDR3, the DNA is TGTGCCAGCAGCGTAGGGCCGGGGGGAAATCAGCCCCAGCATTTT. Based on the CDR3 plus reference TRBV9 and TRBJ1-5, the full variable domain is DSGVTQTPKHLITATGQRVTLRCSPRSGDLSVYWYQQSLDQGLQFLIQYYNGEERAKGNILERFSAQQFPDLHSELNLSSLELGDSALYFCASSVGPGGNQPQHFGDGTRLSIL.

This chain joins TRBV2 and TRBJ2-2; D ambiguous. Germline V gene data show CDR1 as SNHLY and CDR2 as FYNNEI. The CDR3 is 13 residues long. The ends were cut back, 5 bases at V and 3 bases at J, with 7 bases in the middle. The chain's CDR3 is CASSTQYTGELFF. The DNA of the CDR3 is TGTGCCAGCAGTACACAGTACACCGGGGAGCTGTTTTTT. Full variable domain (rest looked up from reference TRBV2 and TRBJ2-2): EPEVTQTPSHQVTQMGQEVILRCVPISNHLYFYWYRQILGQKVEFLVSFYNNEISEKSEIFDDQFSVERPDGSNFTLKIRSTKLEDSAMYFCASSTQYTGELFFGEGSRLTVL.

The chain couples TRBV29-1 to TRBJ2-7; no reliable D call. Trimming removed 6 bases at V and 0 bases at J, with 6 bases between. The germline V gene has CDR1 SQVTM and CDR2 ANQGSEA. This CDR3 comprises 11 residues. The chain's CDR3 is CSVASSYEQYF. DNA of the CDR3: TGCAGCGTCGCAAGCTCCTACGAGCAGTACTTC.

The rearrangement joins TRBV27 to TRBJ1-2; tentatively, D is TRBD1 (6 bases). V lost 6 bases, J lost 1 base, and 12 bases lay in between. This CDR3 has 14 residues. The germline V gene encodes CDR1 MNHEY and CDR2 SMNVEV (reference sequence). The CDR3 here is CASRPGHVNYGYTF. In DNA form, the CDR3 reads TGTGCCAGCAGACCGGGACACGTTAACTATGGCTACACCTTC.